Listed below are T cell receptor beta chains from one sample, sequenced in a study of blood T cell repertoires in COVID-19. Generated by immunoSEQ multiplex PCR, the TCRdb table keeps only in-frame clones and is missing some. The sample contains 180,000 or so clones, around 76% of which appear only once. Material for sequencing was peripheral blood. Source of these receptors: a woman between 50 and 59 years old with active or convalescent COVID-19. The CDR3 runs from the conserved cysteine through the conserved F or W. D genes are given only for firm matches. Where a row states a size, it is once, few, many or the class of an expanded clone; other rows omit it.

clone_size	j_call	d_call	v_call	cdr3_aa	cdr3_nt
.	TRBJ1-1	.	TRBV11-3	CASSRTLNTEAFF	TGTGCCAGCAGCCGAACACTGAACACTGAAGCTTTCTTT
.	TRBJ2-5	TRBD1	TRBV5-5	CASSSGQGAGQETQYF	TGTGCCAGCAGCTCCGGACAGGGGGCGGGCCAAGAGACCCAGTACTTC
.	TRBJ2-1	TRBD1	TRBV7-8	CASRPGTGGNEQFF	TGTGCCAGCCGACCCGGGACAGGAGGCAATGAGCAGTTCTTC
.	TRBJ1-6	.	TRBV19	CASSSRRGGVGFGSPLHF	TGTGCCAGTAGTTCCCGCCGGGGGGGCGTTGGTTTTGGTTCACCCCTCCACTTT
.	TRBJ2-2	TRBD2	TRBV28	CASTGTSVFTGELFF	TGTGCCAGCACCGGGACTAGCGTATTCACCGGGGAGCTGTTTTTT
.	TRBJ2-5	.	TRBV19	CASSSQKYETQYF	TGTGCCAGTAGTTCACAGAAGTACGAGACCCAGTACTTC
many	TRBJ2-7	TRBD2	TRBV10-3	CAISDEREGREQYF	TGTGCCATCAGTGATGAGCGGGAGGGGCGTGAACAGTACTTC
.	TRBJ2-2	TRBD2	TRBV5-1	CASSLTSVTGELFF	TGCGCCAGCAGCTTAACTAGCGTCACCGGGGAGCTGTTTTTT
.	TRBJ2-5	.	TRBV5-1	CASSLPGLDQGETQYF	TGCGCCAGCAGCTTACCTGGGCTAGACCAGGGGGAGACCCAGTACTTC
many	TRBJ2-7	TRBD2	TRBV7-9	CASSLPLSGGSYEQYF	TGTGCCAGCAGCTTACCCCTAAGCGGGGGTTCATACGAGCAGTACTTC
once	TRBJ2-7	TRBD1	TRBV7-2	CASSLVGQGNEQYF	TGTGCCAGCAGCTTAGTGGGACAGGGGAACGAGCAGTACTTC
.	TRBJ2-5	.	TRBV30	CAWSVQNSPQETQYF	TGTGCCTGGAGTGTACAAAACAGTCCGCAAGAGACCCAGTACTTC
.	TRBJ1-3	.	TRBV7-4	CASSPDIRSGNTIYF	TGTGCCAGCAGCCCGGACATACGCTCTGGAAACACCATATATTTT
.	TRBJ1-1	.	TRBV11-3	CASSSGGRNTEAFF	TGTGCCAGCAGCTCCGGAGGGAGGAACACTGAAGCTTTCTTT
few	TRBJ2-2	TRBD1	TRBV7-9	CASSTGTAITGELFF	TGTGCCAGCAGCACCGGGACAGCGATCACCGGGGAGCTGTTTTTT
.	TRBJ1-2	TRBD1	TRBV7-2	CASTPQGQGPYGYTF	TGTGCCAGCACCCCGCAGGGACAGGGGCCCTATGGCTACACCTTC
.	TRBJ1-6	.	TRBV28	CASSTIDRISYNSPLHF	TGTGCCAGCAGTACGATAGACAGGATCTCCTATAATTCACCCCTCCACTTT
.	TRBJ1-4	.	TRBV4-3	CASSQEPGINEKLFF	TGCGCCAGCAGCCAAGAACCAGGGATTAATGAAAAACTGTTTTTT
.	TRBJ1-1	.	TRBV14	CASSQGLLNTEAFF	TGTGCCAGCAGCCAAGGGCTCCTGAACACTGAAGCTTTCTTT
.	TRBJ1-1	.	TRBV7-3	CASSRQTNTEAFF	TGTGCCAGCAGCAGACAAACGAACACTGAAGCTTTCTTT
.	TRBJ1-1	.	TRBV5-8	CASSVENLRAFF	TGTGCCAGCAGCGTAGAAAACCTGAGGGCTTTCTTT
once	TRBJ2-3	.	TRBV6-5	CASSSTDTQYF	TGTGCCAGCAGTTCGACAGATACGCAGTATTTT
.	TRBJ1-3	.	TRBV15	CATSSYRDTGNTIYF	TGTGCCACCAGCAGTTATCGGGACACTGGAAACACCATATATTTT
.	TRBJ2-2	TRBD1	TRBV11-3	CASSPQTGGITGELFF	TGTGCCAGCAGCCCTCAGACAGGGGGCATAACCGGGGAGCTGTTTTTT
.	TRBJ1-2	TRBD1	TRBV7-2	CASSPKVGGDGYTF	TGTGCCAGCAGCCCCAAGGTAGGGGGCGATGGCTACACCTTC
.	TRBJ2-1	.	TRBV6-4	CASSPRGMNEQFF	TGTGCCAGCAGCCCCCGAGGAATGAATGAGCAGTTCTTC
once	TRBJ2-1	.	TRBV19	CASSIGRINEQFF	TGTGCCAGTAGTATAGGGCGGATCAATGAGCAGTTCTTC
.	TRBJ1-4	.	TRBV10-3	CATRAGGNEKLFF	TGTGCCACCCGGGCGGGGGGAAATGAAAAACTGTTTTTT
.	TRBJ1-2	TRBD1	TRBV28	CATLPRQGRKGYGYTF	TGTGCCACCCTGCCTCGACAGGGGCGTAAGGGCTATGGCTACACCTTC
.	TRBJ2-3	TRBD1	TRBV18	CASSPPDRVSDTQYF	TGTGCCAGCTCACCACCGGACAGGGTATCAGATACGCAGTATTTT
.	TRBJ1-2	.	TRBV30	CAWLLPRGISYGYTF	TGTGCCTGGCTTCTACCCCGGGGAATAAGCTATGGCTACACCTTC
.	TRBJ2-3	TRBD1	TRBV3-1/TRBV3-2	CASSQDPQGAGDTQYF	TGTGCCAGCAGCCAAGACCCTCAGGGGGCGGGGGATACGCAGTATTTT
.	TRBJ1-4	.	TRBV7-2	CASSLAQEGGEKLFF	TGTGCCAGCAGCTTAGCGCAGGAGGGTGGTGAAAAACTGTTTTTT
.	TRBJ2-3	TRBD2	TRBV18	CASSPLTSGGTDTQYF	TGTGCCAGCTCACCACTGACTAGCGGGGGGACAGATACGCAGTATTTT
.	TRBJ2-7	.	TRBV6-2/TRBV6-3	CASSPPGKGLYEQYF	TGTGCCAGCAGCCCCCCAGGGAAGGGTTTGTACGAGCAGTACTTC
.	TRBJ2-5	.	TRBV30	CAWGETLDSHNF	TGTGCCTGGGGTGAGACACTGGACAGCCACAACTTC
.	TRBJ1-2	TRBD1	TRBV7-6	CASSSNTQGARGYTF	TGTGCCAGCAGCTCGAATACTCAGGGGGCGCGGGGCTACACCTTC
.	TRBJ2-7	TRBD1	TRBV19	CASSGQGDGYEQYF	TGTGCCAGTAGCGGACAGGGCGATGGGTACGAGCAGTACTTC
.	TRBJ1-1	.	TRBV5-6	CASSLLYQGRGEAFF	TGTGCCAGCAGCTTGCTGTATCAGGGGAGGGGTGAAGCTTTCTTT
.	TRBJ2-7	TRBD2	TRBV3-1/TRBV3-2	CASSYGLAGSYEQYF	TGTGCCAGCAGCTACGGACTAGCGGGGTCCTACGAGCAGTACTTC
.	TRBJ1-5	.	TRBV4-2	CASSQDGDTGGRPQHF	TGTGCCAGCAGCCAAGATGGGGACACGGGGGGGAGGCCCCAGCATTTT
.	TRBJ2-5	.	TRBV19	CASSIGQGFQETQYF	TGTGCCAGTAGTATAGGCCAGGGGTTCCAAGAGACCCAGTACTTC
once	TRBJ1-2	TRBD1	TRBV19	CASSTDRGDYGYTF	TGTGCCAGTAGCACGGACAGGGGGGACTATGGCTACACCTTC
.	TRBJ2-7	.	TRBV18	CASSPGSGYEQYF	TGTGCCAGCTCACCGGGGTCAGGGTACGAGCAGTACTTC
.	TRBJ2-7	.	TRBV29-1	CSVRTDSYEQYF	TGCAGCGTTCGGACAGACTCCTACGAGCAGTACTTC
.	TRBJ1-3	TRBD1	TRBV28	CASSLSGQGTGNTIYF	TGTGCCAGCAGTTTATCAGGACAGGGGACTGGAAACACCATATATTTT
.	TRBJ2-5	.	TRBV28	CASSSPKRRREETQYF	TGTGCCAGCAGTTCCCCGAAACGCAGGCGGGAAGAGACCCAGTACTTC
.	TRBJ1-1	TRBD1	TRBV6-2/TRBV6-3	CASSEGQGKNTEAFF	TGTGCCAGCAGTGAGGGACAGGGGAAGAACACTGAAGCTTTCTTT
.	TRBJ2-3	TRBD2	TRBV9	CASSVGNSGSTDTQYF	TGTGCCAGCAGCGTAGGGAATAGCGGGAGCACAGATACGCAGTATTTT
.	TRBJ2-7	TRBD2	TRBV4-3	CASSQDAPLTSGTLYEQYF	TGCGCCAGCAGCCAAGACGCCCCTCTGACTAGCGGGACTTTATACGAGCAGTACTTC
.	TRBJ1-1	.	TRBV2	CASSADRNTEAFF	TGTGCCAGCAGTGCCGACAGGAACACTGAAGCTTTCTTT
.	TRBJ1-4	.	TRBV3-1/TRBV3-2	CASSLGPGKLFF	TGTGCCAGCAGCCTCGGACCAGGGAAACTGTTTTTT
.	TRBJ2-7	.	TRBV30	CAWSQGNEQYF	TGTGCCTGGAGTCAGGGAAACGAGCAGTACTTC
.	TRBJ2-3	TRBD2	TRBV9	CASSKGLAGGSDTQYF	TGTGCCAGCAGCAAAGGACTAGCGGGAGGGTCCGATACGCAGTATTTT